The 4 T cell receptor beta chains in this list originate from one sample, sequenced in a study of blood T cell repertoires in COVID-19. The data were produced by immunoSEQ multiplex PCR, yet TCRdb's version contains in-frame clones alone and is incomplete. This table has roughly 74,000 clones, roughly four fifths appearing once. Sequencing input: peripheral blood. The source of these receptors is a man between 65 and 80 years old with acute or convalescent COVID-19.

This clone has just a few counts. The chain uses TRBV29-1 and TRBJ2-1; 7 bases match TRBD1. The CDR3 has 14 residues. J gave up 8 bases and V 1 base, and 8 bases lay outside the gene matches. Germline CDR1 SQVTM, CDR2 ANQGSEA. Here the CDR3 reads CSVEGTGKGHEQFF. The CDR3 DNA reads TGCAGCGTTGAAGGGACAGGAAAAGGTCATGAGCAGTTCTTC.

The J gene is TRBJ2-7, the V gene TRBV5-4; a weak D match, TRBD2 (6 bases). The CDR3 has 15 residues. Trimming cost V 0 bases and J 6 bases, with 16 bases left between them. CDR1 SGHNT and CDR2 YYREEE come from the germline V gene (reference sequence). Here the CDR3 DNA reads TGTGCCAGCAGCTTGGAGGGCCCCCGGGGGTCCGAGCAGTACTTC. This gives the protein CASSLEGPRGSEQYF.

The chain joins TRBV7-8 to TRBJ2-3; weak D call: TRBD1 (7 bases). Deletions cut 0 bases from V and 5 bases from J, with 12 bases between. The CDR3 loop spans 15 amino acids. Germline V CDR1 and CDR2: SGHVS, FQNEAQ. The CDR3 DNA follows: TGTGCCAGCAGCTTAGCGAACAGGGGAGGAGATACGCAGTATTTT. It is translated as CASSLANRGGDTQYF.

This chain links TRBV14 with TRBJ2-1; tentative D call: TRBD2 (6 bases). CDR3 length equals 16 residues. Germline V CDR1 and CDR2: SGHDN, FVKESK. The V end lost 4 bases, the J end lost 0 bases, and 13 bases lay between the germline ends. CDR3 sequence: CASSRQFGSSYNEQFF. For the CDR3, the DNA is TGTGCCAGCAGCCGCCAATTCGGGAGCTCCTACAATGAGCAGTTCTTC.